This is a list of T cell receptor beta chains from one sample in a study of OX40 agonist ivuxolimab in advanced cancers. Sequencing was performed with immunoSEQ multiplex PCR; in TCRdb, only in-frame clones are kept and a portion is missing. The table lists about 79,000 clones, roughly 94% of them singletons, with 9.6% in the top ten. The material was CD4+ or CD8+ T cells sorted from blood, obtained in a trial of the OX40 agonist ivuxolimab. The receptors come from an adult with an advanced solid tumor such as melanoma, head and neck, liver or kidney cancer. CDR3s include the opening cysteine and the closing phenylalanine or tryptophan. The order of the fields is D gene, V gene, J gene, clone size, CDR3 DNA, CDR3 protein. The D gene is left open where the match is weak. Part of the rows lack a size; the others show once, few, many or a class for expanded clones.

>-|TRBV6-5|TRBJ2-4|-
TGTGCCAGCAGTTCCTTATTGAGCGGTTTGAACATTCAGTACTTC
CASSSLLSGLNIQYF
>TRBD2|TRBV19|TRBJ2-1|-
TGTGCCAGTAGTATGGATGGCGGGAGTTCCTACAATGAGCAGTTCTTC
CASSMDGGSSYNEQFF
>TRBD1|TRBV30|TRBJ1-6|few
TGTGCCTGGAGTCCGAGACAGGGGCGCTCACCCCTCCACTTT
CAWSPRQGRSPLHF
>TRBD1|TRBV9|TRBJ2-3|-
TGTGCCAGCAGCGTTGGACAGGGGGCGCTTGATACGCAGTATTTT
CASSVGQGALDTQYF
>-|TRBV7-6|TRBJ2-1|-
TGTGCCAGCAGCCCAGACTGGAGCTCCTACAATGAGCAGTTCTTC
CASSPDWSSYNEQFF
>-|TRBV4-2|TRBJ2-1|-
TGTGCCAGCAGCCAACTGGGACAAAACAATGAGCAGTTCTTC
CASSQLGQNNEQFF
>-|TRBV15|TRBJ2-3|once
TGTGCCACCAGCAGAGGGTATTTCGAACGGGGGGCCGTTACAGATACGCAGTATTTT
CATSRGYFERGAVTDTQYF
>TRBD1|TRBV29-1|TRBJ1-5|-
TGCAGCGTCTCCGGGACAGGGGATCAGCCCCAGCATTTT
CSVSGTGDQPQHF
>-|TRBV27|TRBJ2-7|-
TGTGCCAGCAGTTTAAACATAAACTACGAGCAGTACTTC
CASSLNINYEQYF
>TRBD2|TRBV19|TRBJ2-5|-
TGTGCCAGTAGTCCAGCCTCGGGGGGAAGTCGGACCCAGTACTTC
CASSPASGGSRTQYF
>TRBD1|TRBV6-1|TRBJ1-5|-
TGTGCCAGCAGTGAGGGGACAGAGAACCATCAGCCCCAGCATTTT
CASSEGTENHQPQHF
>TRBD1|TRBV4-1|TRBJ2-1|-
TGCGCCAGCAGGACCGGGACAGGGTTCAATGAGCAGTTCTTC
CASRTGTGFNEQFF
>TRBD2|TRBV19|TRBJ2-1|-
TGTGCCAGTAGTCCGCTAGCGGGAGGCCCCAATGAGCAGTTCTTC
CASSPLAGGPNEQFF
>-|TRBV9|TRBJ2-7|-
TGTGCCAGCAGCCAGGGCGACGCCTACGAGCAGTACTTC
CASSQGDAYEQYF
>TRBD1|TRBV2|TRBJ1-2|-
TGTGCCAGCAGTGACCTCTCGGGACAGGGGGCAGGAGGCTACACCTTC
CASSDLSGQGAGGYTF
>-|TRBV4-3|TRBJ2-3|-
TGCGCCAGCAGCCAGAGGTTGACAGATACGCAGTATTTT
CASSQRLTDTQYF
>TRBD2|TRBV5-4|TRBJ2-1|-
TGTGCCAGCAGCTCCCTGGTGGGAGGGCCCTACAATGAGCAGTTCTTC
CASSSLVGGPYNEQFF
>-|TRBV5-6|TRBJ2-7|-
TGTGCCAGCAGCCCTGACAGGTACTCCTACGAGCAGTACTTC
CASSPDRYSYEQYF
>-|TRBV7-9|TRBJ2-7|-
TGTGCCAGCAGCACCGCCGGGAGCTACGAGCAGTACTTC
CASSTAGSYEQYF
>-|TRBV9|TRBJ1-1|-
TGTGCCAGCAGCGTAGAAGGGACTCCGGGGCCGAACACTGAAGCTTTCTTT
CASSVEGTPGPNTEAFF
>-|TRBV29-1|TRBJ1-1|-
TGCAGCGTTGAAGATATGGGGGCTGAAGCTTTCTTT
CSVEDMGAEAFF
>TRBD2|TRBV29-1|TRBJ2-1|-
TGCAGCGGTCTTCCCTACCAGACTAGCGGGAGTGGAAATGAGCAGTTCTTC
CSGLPYQTSGSGNEQFF
>-|TRBV5-6|TRBJ2-7|-
TGTGCCAGCAGCTTGGTTCTTAGCTCCTACGAGCAGTACTTC
CASSLVLSSYEQYF
>-|TRBV5-6|TRBJ1-1|-
TGTGCCAGCAGCTTGTGGCAGTTGAACACTGAAGCTTTCTTT
CASSLWQLNTEAFF
>-|TRBV7-9|TRBJ2-7|-
TGTGCCAGCAGACCAGGCCCTAGCTCCTACGAGCAGTACTTC
CASRPGPSSYEQYF
>TRBD2|TRBV5-1|TRBJ2-7|-
TGCGCCAGCAGCTTGGGACTAGCGAAAAACTACGAGCAGTACTTC
CASSLGLAKNYEQYF
>-|TRBV2|TRBJ1-3|-
TGTGCCAGCAGGGGGGGAGGAAACACCATATATTTT
CASRGGGNTIYF
>-|TRBV5-1|TRBJ1-1|-
TGCGCCAGCAGCTTAAGTCTAGGGGCGGGAGAAGCTTTCTTT
CASSLSLGAGEAFF
>-|TRBV7-9|TRBJ1-2|-
TGTGCCAGCAGCACCCCGACGGAGAACTATGGCTACACCTTC
CASSTPTENYGYTF
>-|TRBV5-1|TRBJ1-2|-
TGCGCCAGCAGCCTAATGGACAGTAACTATGGCTACACCTTC
CASSLMDSNYGYTF
>TRBD1|TRBV2|TRBJ1-5|-
TGTGCCAGCAGTGAATGGGACAGGGGGTTTAATCAGCCCCAGCATTTT
CASSEWDRGFNQPQHF
>-|TRBV4-1|TRBJ2-7|-
TGCGCCAGCAGCCAAGCGAGTAGCTACGAGCAGTACTTC
CASSQASSYEQYF
>TRBD1|TRBV28|TRBJ1-2|once
TGTGCCAGCAGACCAGGGACAGGCAAAGCCACTAACTATGGCTACACCTTC
CASRPGTGKATNYGYTF
>-|TRBV9|TRBJ2-7|-
TGTGCCAGCAGCGTAAAAGTCCAAACCTACGAGCAGTACTTC
CASSVKVQTYEQYF
>-|TRBV27|TRBJ2-7|-
TGTGCCAGCAGTTTCGGCGACGCCAGTTACGAGCAGTACTTC
CASSFGDASYEQYF
>TRBD2|TRBV25-1|TRBJ2-1|-
TGTGCCAGCAGTGAAATAGCGGGAGTATACAATGAGCAGTTCTTC
CASSEIAGVYNEQFF
>TRBD2|TRBV28|TRBJ2-7|-
TGTGCCAGCAGTTTACCCCTGAGACTAGCGGGAGGGGTCGAGCAGTACTTC
CASSLPLRLAGGVEQYF
>TRBD2|TRBV6-6|TRBJ2-2|once
TGTGCCGCCCAGCGGGGGTCGGACACCGGGGAGCTGTTTTTT
CAAQRGSDTGELFF
>TRBD2|TRBV9|TRBJ2-1|-
TGTGCCAGCAGCGTAGGTACGGGAGGGTACAATGAGCAGTTCTTC
CASSVGTGGYNEQFF
>-|TRBV5-6|TRBJ2-2|-
TGTGCCAGCAGCTTAAGGGGGGCCAACACCGGGGAGCTGTTTTTT
CASSLRGANTGELFF
>TRBD2|TRBV7-2|TRBJ2-7|-
TGTGCCACCCGCTTAGCGGGAGGGCTCTACGAGCAGTACTTC
CATRLAGGLYEQYF
>TRBD2|TRBV30|TRBJ2-1|-
TGTGCCTGGAGCGAACCTTCTCGGAAGCGGGGGCCGTACAATGAGCAGTTCTTC
CAWSEPSRKRGPYNEQFF
>TRBD1|TRBV5-1|TRBJ2-1|-
TGCGCCAGCAGCGGAGGGACAGGGATGTTTTGGGAGCAGTTCTTC
CASSGGTGMFWEQFF
>-|TRBV4-2|TRBJ1-2|-
TGTGCCAGCAGCCAAGGGGGCATCGGCTATGGCTACACCTTC
CASSQGGIGYGYTF
>-|TRBV4-3|TRBJ2-1|once
TGCGCCAGCAGCCAAGTCACCGAGGACTTCTACAATGAGCAGTTCTTC
CASSQVTEDFYNEQFF
>-|TRBV20-1|TRBJ1-2|-
TGCAGTGCTGAGGGTGACGGCTACACCTTC
CSAEGDGYTF
>TRBD2|TRBV7-6|TRBJ2-1|-
TGTGCCAGCAGCTTAGACCCCGGACTAGCGGGCGACAATGAGCAGTTCTTC
CASSLDPGLAGDNEQFF
>-|TRBV10-3|TRBJ2-1|once
TGTGCCATCAGTGAGATAGTCGACGGGAATGAGCAGTTCTTC
CAISEIVDGNEQFF
>-|TRBV27|TRBJ1-4|-
TGTGCCAGCAGTTCCCTTACGACAACTAATGAAAAACTGTTTTTT
CASSSLTTTNEKLFF
>-|TRBV5-8|TRBJ2-5|-
TGTGCCAGCAGCCCGGGACAAACCCTCCAAGAGACCCAGTACTTC
CASSPGQTLQETQYF
>TRBD1|TRBV28|TRBJ1-1|-
TGTGCCAGCAGTTTGGGACAGGATGATACTGAAGCTTTCTTT
CASSLGQDDTEAFF
>-|TRBV28|TRBJ2-7|-
TGTGCCAGCAGTTCAGGGCTTCACTCCTACGAGCAGTACTTC
CASSSGLHSYEQYF
>-|TRBV4-3|TRBJ2-6|-
TGCGCCAGCAGCCTCGACAGCGCCTCTGGGGCCAACGTCCTGACTTTC
CASSLDSASGANVLTF
>TRBD1|TRBV27|TRBJ2-7|once
TGTGCCAGCAGTTTATCATCAGGGGGCGAGATCCACGAGCAGTACTTC
CASSLSSGGEIHEQYF
>TRBD1|TRBV2|TRBJ1-6|-
TGTGCCAGCAGTGGGACAGGGGACTCCTATAATTCACCCCTCCACTTT
CASSGTGDSYNSPLHF
>TRBD2|TRBV4-3|TRBJ2-1|-
TGCGCCAGCAGCCAAGGGGCCAGCGGGGGTTACAATGAGCAGTTCTTC
CASSQGASGGYNEQFF
>TRBD1|TRBV28|TRBJ2-5|-
TGTGCCAGCAGTTTAGGACAGGGGCTCCGAGAGACCCAGTACTTC
CASSLGQGLRETQYF
>TRBD2|TRBV5-6|TRBJ2-2|once
TGTGCCAGCAGCTCCCTAGTAGCGGGAGGTTGGACCGGGGAGCTGTTTTTT
CASSSLVAGGWTGELFF
>TRBD2|TRBV27|TRBJ2-7|-
TGTGCCAGCAGCCCCGGGGGGGTCCCCTTCGAGCAGTACTTC
CASSPGGVPFEQYF